This section outlines one T cell receptor (beta chain) sequence together with its context. The data were taken from a study of CD8 T cells in Susac syndrome. RNA in amounts of roughly 0.5 to 1 ug was reverse transcribed with random hexamers. TCRdb recomputed calls from the immunoSEQ multiplex PCR reads with MiXCR, one row per CDR3 protein. The sample lists more than 85,000 distinct CDR3 sequences, about 95% seen once, with about 0.29% in the top ten. This CDR3 region has 14 residues. Trimming at V came to 4 bases and at J to 13 bases, leaving 14 bases not matched to a gene. CDR1 and CDR2 (germline): SGHNT, YYREEE (reference sequence).

The TCR comes from a human donor with Susac syndrome. The V call is TRBV5-4, the J call TRBJ2-5; 9 bases map to TRBD2. Material for sequencing was CD4+ T cells from PBMCs. The CDR3 loop reads CASSPTVAGARWYF. CDR3 DNA: TGTGCCAGCAGCCCCACGGTAGCGGGGGCCCGGTGGTACTTC.